One and the same sample provided the 17 T cell receptor beta chains below, sequenced in a study of blood T cells in healthy people across ages. Next came a second PCR, run for roughly 6 to 11 cycles, which used a sample-barcoded 5' primer along with a J-beta primer mix. TCRdb analysed the 5' RACE reads with MiXCR anew, one entry per CDR3 protein. The sample consists of 600,000 or so distinct CDR3 sequences, under 25% of them appearing once. Specimen: blood. All receptors derive from a man in his sixties or seventies in good health.

This clonotype was counted a few times. The rearrangement joins TRBV5-1 to TRBJ1-4; D is undetermined. The CDR3 totals 15 residues. Germline-derived CDR1 and CDR2 are SGHRS and YFSETQ. V was clipped by 5 bases and J by 0 bases, with 11 bases between them. The CDR3 here is CASRPEAATNEKLFF. CDR3 sequence (DNA): TGCGCCAGCAGACCTGAAGCAGCAACTAATGAAAAACTGTTTTTT.

The rearrangement joins TRBV20-1 to TRBJ2-3, with 9 nucleotides matching TRBD2. CDR1 is DFQATT, CDR2 SNEGSKA, per germline (reference sequence). The trim removed 6 bases at V and 2 bases at J, leaving 6 bases unmatched. The CDR3 has 14 amino acids. The CDR3 here is CSATLAGYTDTQYF. Here the CDR3 DNA reads TGCAGTGCCACGCTAGCGGGGTACACAGATACGCAGTATTTT.

The chain links TRBV7-3 to TRBJ2-7; 7 positions match TRBD2. Germline lookup yields CDR1 SGHTA and CDR2 FQGTGA. Trimming removed 5 bases from V and 3 bases from J; junction bases left unmatched: 7. The CDR3 runs 14 residues. CDR3 bases: TGTGCCAGCAGCCCCGCTAGCGGATTCTACGAGCAGTACTTC. It translates to CASSPASGFYEQYF. The full variable domain, its missing parts supplied by reference TRBV7-3 and TRBJ2-7, is GAGVSQTPSNKVTEKGKYVELRCDPISGHTALYWYRQSLGQGPEFLIYFQGTGAADDSGLPNDRFFAVRPEGSVSTLKIQRTERGDSAVYLCASSPASGFYEQYFGPGTRLTVT.

This clonotype has just a few counts. This chain links TRBV7-9 with TRBJ1-2; D is uncertain. Germline lookup yields CDR1 SEHNR and CDR2 FQNEAQ (reference sequence). The CDR3 totals 14 residues. Between the trimmed V and J ends, which lost 1 base and 0 bases, there was a span of 6 bases. The chain's CDR3 is CASSLESPNYGYTF. CDR3 bases: TGTGCCAGCAGCTTAGAATCGCCTAACTATGGCTACACCTTC.

The sample holds one count of this clonotype. This chain joins TRBV6-1 and TRBJ2-4; 7 nucleotides agree with TRBD1. The germline CDR1 and CDR2 sequences are MNHNS and SASEGT. The CDR3 sequence is 13 residues long. With 6 bases clipped from V and 7 bases from J, the junction kept 6 bases outside the gene matches. The CDR3 is CASRDTGVNIQYF. DNA of the CDR3: TGTGCCAGCAGGGATACAGGGGTGAACATTCAGTACTTC.

CDR3 DNA sequence: TGCAGTGCCCTTTACCAGGTTAATGGCTATGGCTACACCTTC. Translating gives CSALYQVNGYGYTF. This chain links TRBV20-1 with TRBJ1-2, with D uncertain. V gave up 6 bases and J gave up 4 bases, with 18 bases separating them. The CDR3 runs to 14 residues. Germline lookup yields CDR1 DFQATT and CDR2 SNEGSKA (reference sequence).

The chain combines TRBV28 with TRBJ1-1; no clear D. V lost 7 bases to trimming and J lost 7 bases, with 16 bases between them. The CDR3 covers 13 residues. Germline CDR1 is MDHEN and CDR2 is SYDVKM. The CDR3 DNA reads TGTGCCAGCACATTTCCTGAAAGACTTGAAGCTTTCTTT. This codes for CASTFPERLEAFF.

This clonotype has just a few counts. V gene TRBV5-1 combines with J gene TRBJ2-6; 7 positions agree with TRBD1. CDR1 and CDR2 from the germline V gene are SGHRS and YFSETQ. V shed 0 bases and J 1 base; nucleotides not matched to a gene: 10. This CDR3 region has 19 residues. The CDR3 spells CASSLEETGWASGANVLTF. The CDR3 DNA sequence: TGCGCCAGCAGCTTGGAGGAGACAGGGTGGGCATCTGGGGCCAACGTCCTGACTTTC.

The table lists this clonotype with a few counts. J is TRBJ2-1 and V is TRBV4-1, with D unresolved. V was clipped by 0 bases and J by 5 bases, with 8 bases between them. The CDR3 is 14 amino acids. The germline gives CDR1 MGHRA, CDR2 YSYEKL. The CDR3 DNA follows: TGCGCCAGCAGCCAAGATTGGAATAACAATGAGCAGTTCTTC. Protein sequence: CASSQDWNNNEQFF.

At least ten counts were recorded for this clonotype. The chain links TRBV29-1 to TRBJ2-7, with 8 bases lining up with TRBD1. Germline values: CDR1 SQVTM, CDR2 ANQGSEA. This CDR3 region has 11 residues. V trimming: 6 bases; J trimming: 7 bases; junction bases outside the gene matches: 5. CDR3 bases: TGCAGCGTGCAGGGGGCGCGGGAGCAGTACTTC. This encodes CSVQGAREQYF.

This clonotype has just a few counts. This chain joins TRBV20-1 and TRBJ2-7; 14 positions match TRBD2. Per germline, CDR1 DFQATT and CDR2 SNEGSKA (reference sequence). This CDR3 contains 19 residues. V shed 3 bases and J 7 bases; nucleotides not matched to a gene: 20. This chain's CDR3 is CSARGAPLTSGRARGEQYF. CDR3 bases: TGCAGTGCTAGGGGAGCCCCCTTGACTAGCGGGAGGGCTCGGGGTGAGCAGTACTTC.

Only a few counts were recorded for this clonotype. The chain recombines TRBV20-1 with TRBJ1-1, with D perhaps TRBD1 (5 bases). The CDR3 loop spans 14 amino acids. Germline CDR1 DFQATT, CDR2 SNEGSKA (reference sequence). V shed 4 bases and J shed 1 base, with 13 bases lying between them. CDR3 residues: CSAMVGRANTEAFF. As DNA, the CDR3 is TGCAGTGCTATGGTGGGCAGGGCGAACACTGAAGCTTTCTTT.

This clonotype turned up a few times. V usage is TRBV7-9 and J usage is TRBJ2-5; 8 bases are a match to TRBD1. Gene TRBJ2-1 matches the end of the DNA better, so the J call may be wrong. CDR3 size: 14 residues. Germline CDR1 SEHNR, CDR2 FQNEAQ (reference sequence). The DNA for the CDR3 is TGTGCCAGCAGCTCCGGACAGGGAGAGTCTGAGCAGTTCTTC. Encoded protein: CASSSGQGESEQFF.

The chain uses TRBV12-3 or TRBV12-4 and TRBJ2-1; 7 positions agree with TRBD2. After removal of 6 bases from V and 13 bases from J, the junction contained 9 bases not matched to a gene. This CDR3 spans 12 amino acids. CDR3 in amino acids: CASSSLLASQFF. CDR3 DNA: TGTGCCAGCAGCTCTCTACTAGCGAGCCAGTTCTTC.

This clonotype was counted ten times or more. The chain couples TRBV6-1 to TRBJ2-1; 10 nucleotides line up with TRBD2. There are 15 residues in the CDR3. Trimming removed 4 bases from V and 6 bases from J; junction bases left unmatched: 6. Germline V gene lookup returns CDR1 MNHNS and CDR2 SASEGT. The CDR3 DNA reads TGTGCCAGCAGTGTCCGGACTAGCGGCCTCAATGAGCAGTTCTTC. This encodes CASSVRTSGLNEQFF.

This chain joins TRBV6-5 and TRBJ1-1; 8 nucleotides agree with TRBD1. The V segment lost 0 bases and the J segment 9 bases; nucleotides outside the gene matches: 3. CDR3 length equals 13 residues. CDR1 and CDR2 (germline): MNHEY, SVGAGI. CDR3 residues: CASSYSTGVQAFF. CDR3 in DNA: TGTGCCAGCAGTTACTCGACAGGGGTTCAAGCTTTCTTT.

The chain couples TRBV20-1 to TRBJ2-5; D assignment may be TRBD1 or TRBD2 (6 bases each). Germline CDR1 reads DFQATT; CDR2 reads SNEGSKA (reference sequence). The CDR3 is 17 residues long. V was pared by 0 bases and J by 4 bases, with 21 bases between. Written as DNA, the CDR3 is TGCAGTGCTAGAGAGGATGGAGGGGGGAGATTCGGAGAGACCCAGTACTTC. Encoded protein: CSAREDGGGRFGETQYF.